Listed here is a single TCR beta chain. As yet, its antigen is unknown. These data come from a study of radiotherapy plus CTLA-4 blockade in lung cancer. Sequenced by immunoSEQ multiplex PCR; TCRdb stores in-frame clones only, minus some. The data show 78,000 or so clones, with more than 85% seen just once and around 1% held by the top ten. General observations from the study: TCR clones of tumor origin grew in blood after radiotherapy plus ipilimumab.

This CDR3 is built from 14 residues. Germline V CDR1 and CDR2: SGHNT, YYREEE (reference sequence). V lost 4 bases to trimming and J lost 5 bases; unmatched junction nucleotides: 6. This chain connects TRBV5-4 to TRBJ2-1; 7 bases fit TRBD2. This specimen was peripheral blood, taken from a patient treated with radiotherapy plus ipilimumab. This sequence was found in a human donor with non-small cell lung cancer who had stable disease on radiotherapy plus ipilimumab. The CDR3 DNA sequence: TGTGCCAGCAGCCCCGCGGGGGTCCACAATGAGCAGTTCTTC. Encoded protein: CASSPAGVHNEQFF.